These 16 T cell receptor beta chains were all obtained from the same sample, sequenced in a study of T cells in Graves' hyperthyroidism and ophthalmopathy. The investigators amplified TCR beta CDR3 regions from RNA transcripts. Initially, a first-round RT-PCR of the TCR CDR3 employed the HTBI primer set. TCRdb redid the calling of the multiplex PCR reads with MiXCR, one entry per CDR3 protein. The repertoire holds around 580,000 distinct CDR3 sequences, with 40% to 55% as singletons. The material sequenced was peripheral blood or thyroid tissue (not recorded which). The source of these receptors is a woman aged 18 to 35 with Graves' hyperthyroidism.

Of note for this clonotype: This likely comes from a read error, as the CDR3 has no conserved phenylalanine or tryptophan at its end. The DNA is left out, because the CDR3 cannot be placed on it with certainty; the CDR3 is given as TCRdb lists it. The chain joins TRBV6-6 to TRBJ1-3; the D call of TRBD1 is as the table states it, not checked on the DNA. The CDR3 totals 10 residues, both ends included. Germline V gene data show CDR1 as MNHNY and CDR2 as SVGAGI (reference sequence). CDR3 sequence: CASSYLGQGA.

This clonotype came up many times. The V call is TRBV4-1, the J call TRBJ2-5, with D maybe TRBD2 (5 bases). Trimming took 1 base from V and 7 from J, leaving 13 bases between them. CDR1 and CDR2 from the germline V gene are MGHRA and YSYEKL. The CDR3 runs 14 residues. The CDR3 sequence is CASSQGAGFATQYF. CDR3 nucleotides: TGCGCCAGCAGCCAAGGGGCGGGTTTTGCGACCCAGTACTTC.

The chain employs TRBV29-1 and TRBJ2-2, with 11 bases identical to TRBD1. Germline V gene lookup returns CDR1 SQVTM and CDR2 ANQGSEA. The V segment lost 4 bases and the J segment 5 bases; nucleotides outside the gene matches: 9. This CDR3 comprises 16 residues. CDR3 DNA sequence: TGCAGCGTTGCCGGACAGGGGGCCCCAAGGACCGGGGAGCTGTTTTTT. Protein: CSVAGQGAPRTGELFF.

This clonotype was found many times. The CDR3 sequence: CATSKGAGGYTF. The CDR3 nucleotides read TGTGCCACCAGCAAAGGGGCGGGTGGCTACACCTTC. The gene calls are TRBV15 and TRBJ1-2; D perhaps matches TRBD1 (5 bases). CDR1 LNHNV and CDR2 YYDKDF come from the germline V gene (reference sequence). The CDR3 consists of 12 residues. The V end lost 4 bases, the J end lost 7 bases, and 10 bases lay between the germline ends.

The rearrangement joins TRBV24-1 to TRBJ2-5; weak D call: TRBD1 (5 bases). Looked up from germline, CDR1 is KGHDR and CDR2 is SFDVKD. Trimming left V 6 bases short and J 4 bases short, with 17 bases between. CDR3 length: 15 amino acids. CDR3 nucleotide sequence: TGTGCCACCAGTCTAACCGGTGCAGGGATAGAGACCCAGTACTTC. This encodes CATSLTGAGIETQYF.

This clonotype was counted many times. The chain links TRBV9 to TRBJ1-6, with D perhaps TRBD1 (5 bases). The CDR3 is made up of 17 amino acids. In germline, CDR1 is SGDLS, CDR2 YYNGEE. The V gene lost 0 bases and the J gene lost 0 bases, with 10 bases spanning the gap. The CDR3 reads CASSVESGGSYNSPLHF. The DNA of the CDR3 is TGTGCCAGCAGCGTAGAATCCGGGGGCTCCTATAATTCACCCCTCCACTTT. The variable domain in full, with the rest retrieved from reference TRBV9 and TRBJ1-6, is DSGVTQTPKHLITATGQRVTLRCSPRSGDLSVYWYQQSLDQGLQFLIQYYNGEERAKGNILERFSAQQFPDLHSELNLSSLELGDSALYFCASSVESGGSYNSPLHFGNGTRLTVT.

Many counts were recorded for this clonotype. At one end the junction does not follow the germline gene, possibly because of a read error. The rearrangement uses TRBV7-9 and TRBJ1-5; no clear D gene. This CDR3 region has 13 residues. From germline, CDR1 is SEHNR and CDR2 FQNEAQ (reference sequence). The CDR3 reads CASSQDSNQPQHF. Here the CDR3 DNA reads TGCGCCAGCAGCCAAGATAGCAATCAGCCCCAGCATTTT.

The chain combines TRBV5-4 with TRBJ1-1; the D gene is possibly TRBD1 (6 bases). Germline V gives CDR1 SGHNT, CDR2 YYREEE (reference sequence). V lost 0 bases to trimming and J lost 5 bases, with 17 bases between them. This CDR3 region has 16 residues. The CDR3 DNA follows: TGTGCCAGCAGCTTGGCCAGGTCGACAGGTGGGACTGAAGCTTTCTTT. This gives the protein CASSLARSTGGTEAFF.

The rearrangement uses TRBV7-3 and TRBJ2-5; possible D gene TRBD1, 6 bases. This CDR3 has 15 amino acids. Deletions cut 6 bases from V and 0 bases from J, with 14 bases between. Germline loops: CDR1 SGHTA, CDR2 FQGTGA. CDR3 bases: TGTGCCAGCAGAAAAAGGACAGCGTACCAAGAGACCCAGTACTTC. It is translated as CASRKRTAYQETQYF.

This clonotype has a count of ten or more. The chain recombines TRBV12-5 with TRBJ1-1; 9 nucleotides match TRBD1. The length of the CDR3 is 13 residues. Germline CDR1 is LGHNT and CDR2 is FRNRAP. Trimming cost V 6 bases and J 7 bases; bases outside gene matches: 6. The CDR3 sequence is CASGTGGAVEAFF. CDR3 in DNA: TGTGCTAGTGGAACAGGGGGCGCGGTTGAAGCTTTCTTT.

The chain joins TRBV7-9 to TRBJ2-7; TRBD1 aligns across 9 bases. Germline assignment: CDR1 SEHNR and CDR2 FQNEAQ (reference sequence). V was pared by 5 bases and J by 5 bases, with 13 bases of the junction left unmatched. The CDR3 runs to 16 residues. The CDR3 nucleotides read TGTGCCAGCAGCCACCCTCGGGACAGGGCTGGGCACGAGCAGTACTTC. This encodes CASSHPRDRAGHEQYF.

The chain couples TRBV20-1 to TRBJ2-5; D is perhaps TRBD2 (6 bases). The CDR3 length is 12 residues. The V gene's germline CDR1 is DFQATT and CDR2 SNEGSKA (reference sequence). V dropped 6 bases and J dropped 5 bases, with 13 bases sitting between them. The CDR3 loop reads CSAVAGQETQYF. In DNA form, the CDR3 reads TGCAGTGCCGTGGCGGGGCAGGAGACCCAGTACTTC.

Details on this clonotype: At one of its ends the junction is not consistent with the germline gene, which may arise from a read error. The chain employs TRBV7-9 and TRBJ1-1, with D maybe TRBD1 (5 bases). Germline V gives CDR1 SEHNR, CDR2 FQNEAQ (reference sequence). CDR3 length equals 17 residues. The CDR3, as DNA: TGTGTCAGCAGACCTAGGAGGGACGGAGGGATGAACACTGAAGCTTTCTTT. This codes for CVSRPRRDGGMNTEAFF.

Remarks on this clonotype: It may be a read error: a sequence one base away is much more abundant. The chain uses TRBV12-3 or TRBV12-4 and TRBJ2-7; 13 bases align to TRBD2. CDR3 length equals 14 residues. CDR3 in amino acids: CASSTSGRGDEQCF. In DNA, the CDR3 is TGTGCCAGCAGTACTAGCGGGAGGGGCGACGAGCAGTGCTTC.

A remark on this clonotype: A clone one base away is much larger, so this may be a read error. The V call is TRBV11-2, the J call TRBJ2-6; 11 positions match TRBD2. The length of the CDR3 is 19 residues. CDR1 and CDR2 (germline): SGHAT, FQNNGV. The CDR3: CASSHGGSGRASGANILTF. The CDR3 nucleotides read TGCGCCAGCAGCCATGGGGGTAGCGGGAGGGCCAGTGGGGCCAACATCCTGACTTTC.

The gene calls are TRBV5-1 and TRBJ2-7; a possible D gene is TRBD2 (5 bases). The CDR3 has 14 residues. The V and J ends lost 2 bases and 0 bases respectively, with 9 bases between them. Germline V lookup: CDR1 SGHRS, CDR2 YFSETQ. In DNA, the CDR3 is TGCGCCAGCAGCTTTACCGGGAACTCCTACGAGCAGTACTTC. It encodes CASSFTGNSYEQYF.